This T cell receptor (beta chain) emerged from a study of cytomegalovirus exposure and HLA in healthy donors. Regarding the study as a whole: Based on reports, TCR beta sequences accurately predicted HLA-A and HLA-B alleles for most subjects. It was assumed in the presence/absence analyses that sequencing depth was roughly uniform across donors. In vitro testing confirmed a few CMV-associated chains as specific for CMV antigens. Later on, an analysis found that several of the most significant clusters appeared to be linked to common viral pathogens, which included parvovirus B19.

PCR was performed using 60 Vbeta and 13 Jbeta primers. Profiling relied on immunoSEQ multiplex PCR, and the TCRdb table lists in-frame clones only, not all of them. The sample lists about 160,000 clones; around 79% were seen once. Deletions cut 0 bases from V and 10 bases from J, with 13 bases between. CDR1 and CDR2 from the germline V gene are SGHNT and YYREEE (reference sequence). The CDR3 length is 13 residues. For this clone: Antigen: not known.

Sequencing used PBMCs. This TCR derives from a man aged 35-49 years in good health and CMV-seronegative. V and J are TRBV5-4 and TRBJ1-2; no clear D. The CDR3 spells CASSLDHRSLYTF. The CDR3 bases are TGTGCCAGCAGCTTGGATCACAGATCTCTCTACACCTTC.